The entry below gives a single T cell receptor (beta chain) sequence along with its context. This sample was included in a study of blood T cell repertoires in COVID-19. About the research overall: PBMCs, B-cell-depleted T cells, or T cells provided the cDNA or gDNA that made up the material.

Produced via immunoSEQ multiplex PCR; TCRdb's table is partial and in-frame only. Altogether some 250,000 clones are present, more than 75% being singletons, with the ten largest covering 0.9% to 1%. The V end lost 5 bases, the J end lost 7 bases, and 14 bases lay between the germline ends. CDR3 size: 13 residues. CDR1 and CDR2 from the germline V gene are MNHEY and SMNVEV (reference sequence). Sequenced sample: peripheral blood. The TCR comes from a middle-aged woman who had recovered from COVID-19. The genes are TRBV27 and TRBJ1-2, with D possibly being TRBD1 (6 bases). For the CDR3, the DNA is TGTGCCAGCAGTCTCGGGGCAGGGGTTGGCTACACCTTC. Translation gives CASSLGAGVGYTF.